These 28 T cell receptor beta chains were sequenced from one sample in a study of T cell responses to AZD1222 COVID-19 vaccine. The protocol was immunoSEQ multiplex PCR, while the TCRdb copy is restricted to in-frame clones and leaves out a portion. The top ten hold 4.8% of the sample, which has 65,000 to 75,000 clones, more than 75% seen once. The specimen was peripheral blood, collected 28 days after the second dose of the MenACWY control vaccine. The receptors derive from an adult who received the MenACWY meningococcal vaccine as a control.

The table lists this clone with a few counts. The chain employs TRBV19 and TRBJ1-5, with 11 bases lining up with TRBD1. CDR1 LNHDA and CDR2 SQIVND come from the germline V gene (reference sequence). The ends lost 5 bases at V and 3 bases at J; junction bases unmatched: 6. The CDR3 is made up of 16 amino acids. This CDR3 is CASSRRDRGANQPQHF. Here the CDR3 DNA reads TGTGCCAGTAGTCGCCGGGACAGGGGGGCCAATCAGCCCCAGCATTTT.

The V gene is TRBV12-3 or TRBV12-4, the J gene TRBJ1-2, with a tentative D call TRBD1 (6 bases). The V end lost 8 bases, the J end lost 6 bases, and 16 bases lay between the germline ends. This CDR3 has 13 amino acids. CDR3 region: CASGRGTSDGYTF. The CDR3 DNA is TGTGCCAGCGGACGCGGGACATCCGATGGCTACACCTTC.

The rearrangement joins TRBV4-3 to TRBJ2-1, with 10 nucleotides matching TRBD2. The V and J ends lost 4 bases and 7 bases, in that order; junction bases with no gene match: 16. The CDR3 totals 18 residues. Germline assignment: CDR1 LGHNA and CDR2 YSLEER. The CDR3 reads CASSLRRLSGRLGNEQFF. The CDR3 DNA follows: TGCGCCAGCAGCCTCCGACGACTTAGCGGGAGGCTGGGGAATGAGCAGTTCTTC.

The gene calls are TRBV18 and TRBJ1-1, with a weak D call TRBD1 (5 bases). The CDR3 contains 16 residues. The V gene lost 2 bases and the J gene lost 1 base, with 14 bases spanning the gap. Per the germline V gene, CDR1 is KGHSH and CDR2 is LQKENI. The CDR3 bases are TGTGCCAGCTCACCAAAGTCGGGGCAGACGAACACTGAAGCTTTCTTT. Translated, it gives CASSPKSGQTNTEAFF.

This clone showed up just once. CDR3 DNA: TGTGCCAGCAGTTTCACACGGAACACTGAAGCTTTCTTT. Protein sequence: CASSFTRNTEAFF. This sequence joins TRBV6-2 or TRBV6-3 and TRBJ1-1, with D hard to call. The CDR3 runs to 13 residues. Germline CDR1 and CDR2: MNHEY and SVGEGT. Trimming stripped 4 bases from V and 1 base from J, with 7 bases between.

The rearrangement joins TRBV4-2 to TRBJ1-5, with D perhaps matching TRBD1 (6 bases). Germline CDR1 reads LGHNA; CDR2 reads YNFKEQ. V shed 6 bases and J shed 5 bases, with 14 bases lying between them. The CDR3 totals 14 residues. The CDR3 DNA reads TGTGCCAGCAGTAGGGGGGCAGGAGATCAGCCCCAGCATTTT. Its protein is CASSRGAGDQPQHF.

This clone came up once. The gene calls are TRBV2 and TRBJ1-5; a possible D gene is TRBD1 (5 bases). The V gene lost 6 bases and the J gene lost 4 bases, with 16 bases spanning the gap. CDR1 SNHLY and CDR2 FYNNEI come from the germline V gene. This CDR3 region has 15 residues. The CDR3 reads CASSPTGRENQPQHF. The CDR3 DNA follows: TGTGCCAGCAGCCCCACGGGCAGGGAAAATCAGCCCCAGCATTTT.

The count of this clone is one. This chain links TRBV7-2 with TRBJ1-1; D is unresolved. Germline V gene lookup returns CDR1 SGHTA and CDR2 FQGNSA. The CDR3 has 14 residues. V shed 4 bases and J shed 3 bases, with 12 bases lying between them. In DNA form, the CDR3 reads TGTGCCAGCAGCTCCCTCGGACGGGACACTGAAGCTTTCTTT. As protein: CASSSLGRDTEAFF.

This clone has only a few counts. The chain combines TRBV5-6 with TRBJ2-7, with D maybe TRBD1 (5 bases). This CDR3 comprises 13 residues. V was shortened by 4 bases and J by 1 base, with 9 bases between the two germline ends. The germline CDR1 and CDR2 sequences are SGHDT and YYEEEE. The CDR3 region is CASSRRDSYEQYF. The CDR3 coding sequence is TGTGCCAGCAGCCGCAGGGATTCCTACGAGCAGTACTTC.

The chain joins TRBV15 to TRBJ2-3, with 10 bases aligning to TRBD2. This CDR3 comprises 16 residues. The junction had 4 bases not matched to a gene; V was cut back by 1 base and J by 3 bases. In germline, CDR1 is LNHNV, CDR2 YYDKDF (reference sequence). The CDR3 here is CATSRVLAGGTDTQYF. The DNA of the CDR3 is TGTGCCACCAGCAGAGTATTAGCGGGGGGTACAGATACGCAGTATTTT.

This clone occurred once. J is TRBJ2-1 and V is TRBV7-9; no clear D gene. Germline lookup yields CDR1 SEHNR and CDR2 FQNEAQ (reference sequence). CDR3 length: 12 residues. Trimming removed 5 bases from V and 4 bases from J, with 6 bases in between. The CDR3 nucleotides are TGTGCCAGCAGCCAGAATTACAATGAGCAGTTCTTC. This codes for CASSQNYNEQFF.

The CDR3 region is CASSYFWDQPQHF. The CDR3 DNA sequence: TGTGCCAGCAGTTACTTCTGGGATCAGCCCCAGCATTTT. J is TRBJ1-5 and V is TRBV6-2 or TRBV6-3; D is undetermined. The CDR3 consists of 13 residues. CDR1 is MNHEY and CDR2 is SVGEGT in the germline V gene. V lost 1 base, J lost 5 bases, and 6 bases lay in between.

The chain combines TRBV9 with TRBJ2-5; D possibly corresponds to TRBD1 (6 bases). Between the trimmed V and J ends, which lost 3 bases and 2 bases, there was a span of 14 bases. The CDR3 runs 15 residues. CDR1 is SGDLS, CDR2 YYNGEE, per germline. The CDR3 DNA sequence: TGTGCCAGCAGCGCCTCAGGGGATCCTCAAGAGACCCAGTACTTC. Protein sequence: CASSASGDPQETQYF.

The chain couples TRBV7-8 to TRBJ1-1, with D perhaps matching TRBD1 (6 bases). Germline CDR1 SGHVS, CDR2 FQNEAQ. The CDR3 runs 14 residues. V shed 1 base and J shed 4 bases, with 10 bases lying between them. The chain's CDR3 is CASSLGGAGTEAFF. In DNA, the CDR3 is TGTGCCAGCAGCTTAGGGGGGGCGGGCACTGAAGCTTTCTTT.

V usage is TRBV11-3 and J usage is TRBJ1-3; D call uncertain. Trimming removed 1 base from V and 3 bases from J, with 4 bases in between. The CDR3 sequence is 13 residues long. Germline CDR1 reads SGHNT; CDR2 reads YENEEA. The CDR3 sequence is CASSLGGGNTIYF. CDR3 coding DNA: TGTGCCAGCAGCTTAGGAGGTGGAAACACCATATATTTT.

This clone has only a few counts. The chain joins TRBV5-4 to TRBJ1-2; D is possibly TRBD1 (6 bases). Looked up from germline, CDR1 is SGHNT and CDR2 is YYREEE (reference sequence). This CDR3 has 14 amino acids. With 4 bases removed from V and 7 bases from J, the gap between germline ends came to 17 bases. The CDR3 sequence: CASSQGTDLFGYTF. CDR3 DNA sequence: TGTGCCAGCAGCCAGGGGACGGACCTCTTTGGCTACACCTTC.

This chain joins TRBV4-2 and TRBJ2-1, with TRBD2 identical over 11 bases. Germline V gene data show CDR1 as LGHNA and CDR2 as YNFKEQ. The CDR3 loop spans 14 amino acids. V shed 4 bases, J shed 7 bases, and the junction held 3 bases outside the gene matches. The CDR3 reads CASSPLAGENEQFF. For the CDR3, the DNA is TGTGCCAGCAGCCCACTAGCGGGGGAAAATGAGCAGTTCTTC.

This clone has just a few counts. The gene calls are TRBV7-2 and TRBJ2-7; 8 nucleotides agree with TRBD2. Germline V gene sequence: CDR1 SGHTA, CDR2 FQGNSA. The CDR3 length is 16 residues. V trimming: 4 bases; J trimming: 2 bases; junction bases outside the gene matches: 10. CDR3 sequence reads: CASSSPREASTYEQYF. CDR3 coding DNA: TGTGCCAGCAGCTCCCCGCGGGAGGCCTCAACCTACGAGCAGTACTTC.

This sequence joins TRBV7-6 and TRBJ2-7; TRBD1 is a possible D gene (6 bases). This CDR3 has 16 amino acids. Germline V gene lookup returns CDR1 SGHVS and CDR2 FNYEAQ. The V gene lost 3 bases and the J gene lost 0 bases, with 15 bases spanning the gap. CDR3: CASSFGRTVSSYEQYF. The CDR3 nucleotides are TGTGCCAGCAGCTTCGGGCGGACAGTTAGCTCCTACGAGCAGTACTTC.

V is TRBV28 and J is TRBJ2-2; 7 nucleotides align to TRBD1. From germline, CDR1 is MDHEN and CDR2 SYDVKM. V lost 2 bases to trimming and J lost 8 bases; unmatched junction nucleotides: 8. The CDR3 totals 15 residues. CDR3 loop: CASSLQRQGTGELFF. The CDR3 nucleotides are TGTGCCAGCAGTTTACAACGACAGGGCACGGGGGAGCTGTTTTTT.

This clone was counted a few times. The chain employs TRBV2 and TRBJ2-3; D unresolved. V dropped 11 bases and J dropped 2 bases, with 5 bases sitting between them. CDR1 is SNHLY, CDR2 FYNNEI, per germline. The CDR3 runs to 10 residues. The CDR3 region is CAGLTDTQYF. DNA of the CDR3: TGTGCCGGTCTCACAGATACGCAGTATTTT. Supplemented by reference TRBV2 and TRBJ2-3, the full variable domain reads EPEVTQTPSHQVTQMGQEVILRCVPISNHLYFYWYRQILGQKVEFLVSFYNNEISEKSEIFDDQFSVERPDGSNFTLKIRSTKLEDSAMYFCAGLTDTQYFGPGTRLTVL.

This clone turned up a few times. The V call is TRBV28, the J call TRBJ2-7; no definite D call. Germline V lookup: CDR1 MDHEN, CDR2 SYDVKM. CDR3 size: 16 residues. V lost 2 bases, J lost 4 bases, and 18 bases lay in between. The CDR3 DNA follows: TGTGCCAGCAGTTTAATTCTCCCCGACCCAGGATACGAGCAGTACTTC. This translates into CASSLILPDPGYEQYF.

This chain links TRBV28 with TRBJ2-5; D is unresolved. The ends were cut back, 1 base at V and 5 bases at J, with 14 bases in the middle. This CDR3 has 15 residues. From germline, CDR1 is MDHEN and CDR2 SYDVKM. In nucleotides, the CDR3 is TGTGCCAGCAGTTTATTTGGCCAACCGTGGGAGACCCAGTACTTC. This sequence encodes CASSLFGQPWETQYF. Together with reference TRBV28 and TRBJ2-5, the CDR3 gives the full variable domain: DVKVTQSSRYLVKRTGEKVFLECVQDMDHENMFWYRQDPGLGLRLIYFSYDVKMKEKGDIPEGYSVSREKKERFSLILESASTNQTSMYLCASSLFGQPWETQYFGPGTRLLVL.

CDR3 DNA sequence: TGTGCCAGCACGTACAGGAGCAATCAGCCCCAGCATTTT. Protein: CASTYRSNQPQHF. J is TRBJ1-5 and V is TRBV6-1; tentatively, D is TRBD1 (5 bases). Germline V gene lookup returns CDR1 MNHNS and CDR2 SASEGT. Trimming took off 7 bases at V and 1 base at J, with 8 bases between the two ends. This CDR3 is 13 amino acids long.

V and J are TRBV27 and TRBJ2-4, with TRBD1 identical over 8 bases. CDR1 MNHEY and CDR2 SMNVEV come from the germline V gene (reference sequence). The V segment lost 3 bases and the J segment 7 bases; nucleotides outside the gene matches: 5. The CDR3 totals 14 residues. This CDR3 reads CASSFGQGGNIQYF. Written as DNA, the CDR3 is TGTGCCAGCAGTTTCGGACAGGGTGGGAACATTCAGTACTTC.

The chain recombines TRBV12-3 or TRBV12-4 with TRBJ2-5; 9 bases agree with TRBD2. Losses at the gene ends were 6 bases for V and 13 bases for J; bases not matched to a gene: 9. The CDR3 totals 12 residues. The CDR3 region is CASRPSSGEWYF. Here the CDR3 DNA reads TGTGCCAGCAGGCCCTCTAGCGGGGAATGGTACTTC.

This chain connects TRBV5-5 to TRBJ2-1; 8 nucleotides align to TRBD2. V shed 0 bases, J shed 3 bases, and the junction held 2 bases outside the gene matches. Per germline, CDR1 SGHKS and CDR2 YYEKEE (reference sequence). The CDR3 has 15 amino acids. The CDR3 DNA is TGTGCCAGCAGCTTGGGACTAGCGAGCTACAATGAGCAGTTCTTC. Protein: CASSLGLASYNEQFF.

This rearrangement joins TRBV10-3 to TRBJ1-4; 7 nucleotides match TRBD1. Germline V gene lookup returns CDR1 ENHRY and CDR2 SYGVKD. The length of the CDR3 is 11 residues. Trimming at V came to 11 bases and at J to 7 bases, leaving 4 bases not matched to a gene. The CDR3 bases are TGTGCCTCCCGGACAGGTGAAAAACTGTTTTTT. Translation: CASRTGEKLFF.